The 5 T cell receptor beta chains reported below all come from one sample, sequenced in a study of blood T cell repertoires in COVID-19. The assay was immunoSEQ multiplex PCR, and TCRdb's table has in-frame clones only and misses some. The repertoire holds about 110,000 clones, 80% to 95% seen once, with less than 1.5% in the top ten. The sample consisted of peripheral blood. The receptors shown here come from a woman between 25 and 40 years old with acute or convalescent COVID-19.

This rearrangement joins TRBV11-3 to TRBJ2-7, with 11 bases identical to TRBD1. Germline assignment: CDR1 SGHNT and CDR2 YENEEA. This CDR3 has 16 residues. V shed 5 bases, J shed 4 bases, and the junction held 10 bases outside the gene matches. CDR3 protein: CASSRVDGQGAYEQYF. Here the CDR3 DNA reads TGTGCCAGCAGCCGGGTTGATGGACAGGGGGCTTACGAGCAGTACTTC.

The chain uses TRBV7-2 and TRBJ2-2; a weak D match, TRBD2 (6 bases). V lost 1 base and J lost 7, with 16 bases in between. The CDR3 is made up of 16 amino acids. CDR1 and CDR2 from the germline V gene are SGHTA and FQGNSA. The CDR3 is CASSLDGGARNGELFF. The CDR3 region has the DNA TGTGCCAGCAGCTTAGACGGCGGGGCGCGAAACGGGGAGCTGTTTTTT.

The chain couples TRBV28 to TRBJ2-3; unclear D gene. Germline V gene lookup returns CDR1 MDHEN and CDR2 SYDVKM. The CDR3 runs to 15 residues. V shed 6 bases and J shed 5 bases, with 18 bases lying between them. The CDR3 nucleotides read TGTGCCAGCAGGCCGGGTCCTGCAATAGGAGATACGCAGTATTTT. Translating gives CASRPGPAIGDTQYF.

This rearrangement joins TRBV5-1 to TRBJ2-1; 9 nucleotides match TRBD1. Per germline, CDR1 SGHRS and CDR2 YFSETQ. The junction had 8 bases not matched to a gene; V was cut back by 4 bases and J by 6 bases. The CDR3 covers 15 residues. DNA for the CDR3: TGCGCCAGCAGCCCATCGGGACAGGGCTTCAATGAGCAGTTCTTC. It is translated as CASSPSGQGFNEQFF.

V and J are TRBV28 and TRBJ1-5, with 9 bases identical to TRBD1. Trimming at V came to 6 bases and at J to 6 bases, leaving 6 bases not matched to a gene. The CDR3 runs 14 residues. CDR1 MDHEN and CDR2 SYDVKM come from the germline V gene. CDR3 DNA sequence: TGTGCCAGCAGCCGGGACAGGGAAGTTCAGCCCCAGCATTTT. Protein: CASSRDREVQPQHF.